This is a list of T cell receptor beta chains from one sample in a study of cytomegalovirus exposure and HLA in healthy donors. Repertoires were generated with immunoSEQ multiplex PCR, while TCRdb's copy carries only in-frame clones and drops some. Of 150,000 to 200,000 clones in the sample, approximately 85% were seen once. Input material: PBMCs. These receptors originate from a man between 18 and 35 years old in good health and CMV-seronegative. Each CDR3 is given with its conserved first and last residue. D genes are given only for firm matches. Clone size is stated in some rows and not others, as once, few, many or a class when expanded.

>TRBV7-2|TRBJ2-3|.|TRBD2
TGTGCCAGCACCCTGTGGGGGCTAGCGGGAGGGCCAACAGATACGCAGTATTTT
CASTLWGLAGGPTDTQYF
>TRBV7-2|TRBJ1-5|.|.
TGTGCCAGCGGCCTATCTTTTCGGGGGCCCCAGCATTTT
CASGLSFRGPQHF
>TRBV15|TRBJ1-2|.|.
TGTGCCACCAGCAGAGATCCGGCAGCGACCGCTTATGGCTACACCTTC
CATSRDPAATAYGYTF
>TRBV7-9|TRBJ2-3|once|TRBD2
TGTGCCAGCACCGGACTAGCGGGAGGCCCAGATACGCAGTATTTT
CASTGLAGGPDTQYF
>TRBV4-3|TRBJ1-2|.|.
TGCGCCAGCAGCCAAGAGCAGGGTCACTATGGCTACACCTTC
CASSQEQGHYGYTF
>TRBV19|TRBJ2-2|.|.
TGTGCCAGTACCCCTCGGGCGGGGTTTACCGGGGAGCTGTTTTTT
CASTPRAGFTGELFF
>TRBV9|TRBJ1-1|.|.
TGTGCCAGCAGCGTAGGGGCGGGTTTTCACACTGAAGCTTTCTTT
CASSVGAGFHTEAFF
>TRBV18|TRBJ1-1|.|.
TGTGCCAGCTCACCACTCCCGGGTATTGGTGAAGCTTTCTTT
CASSPLPGIGEAFF
>TRBV7-9|TRBJ2-5|.|.
TGTGCCAGCAGCCACCTAGGGGCAGTAGAGACCCAGTACTTC
CASSHLGAVETQYF
>TRBV7-2|TRBJ2-7|.|.
TGTGCCAGCAGCATGCTAGTTGGCGAGCAGTACTTC
CASSMLVGEQYF
>TRBV4-3|TRBJ2-1|.|TRBD1
TGCGCCAGCAGCCAAGACGGGACAGACTACAATGAGCAGTTCTTC
CASSQDGTDYNEQFF
>TRBV2|TRBJ1-5|.|.
TGTGCCAGCAGTGTCCAGGGTCTTGGGCAGCCCCAGCATTTT
CASSVQGLGQPQHF
>TRBV6-5|TRBJ2-1|.|TRBD2
TGTGCCAGCAGTTACGGGCGGGGGGGCCACTACAATGAGCAGTTCTTC
CASSYGRGGHYNEQFF
>TRBV9|TRBJ2-1|once|TRBD2
TGTGCCAGCAGCTCCCCGGGGAGGGCGACGGTCTCCTACAATGAGCAGTTCTTC
CASSSPGRATVSYNEQFF
>TRBV7-9|TRBJ2-3|.|TRBD2
TGTGCCAGCAGCTGGGCACGGGGAGGGGATACGCAGTATTTT
CASSWARGGDTQYF
>TRBV27|TRBJ1-1|.|TRBD1
TGTGCCAGCAGTCCCAACAGGGGAGGCGGCACTGAAGCTTTCTTT
CASSPNRGGGTEAFF
>TRBV27|TRBJ2-3|.|TRBD2
TGTGCCAGCAGTTTACTTGCGGGGGGCACAGATACGCAGTATTTT
CASSLLAGGTDTQYF
>TRBV9|TRBJ1-2|.|TRBD1
TGTGCCAGCAGCGTAGATGGACAGGGCCATGGCTACACCTTC
CASSVDGQGHGYTF
>TRBV18|TRBJ1-5|.|.
TGTGCCAGCTCACCGGGAGGCAATCAGCCCCAGCATTTT
CASSPGGNQPQHF
>TRBV11-2|TRBJ2-3|.|TRBD2
TGTGCCAGCAGCTTACAAGCGGGACGGAGAGATACGCAGTATTTT
CASSLQAGRRDTQYF
>TRBV19|TRBJ2-7|.|.
TGTGCCAGTAGCCTGACAGGCATAACCTACGAGCAGTACTTC
CASSLTGITYEQYF
>TRBV5-1|TRBJ1-1|.|.
TGCGCCAGCAGCGAGGGCAGGGGAGCTGAAGCTTTCTTT
CASSEGRGAEAFF
>TRBV4-3|TRBJ2-5|.|TRBD1
TGCGCCAGCTCCTGGGGACAGGGGGCGCGGGAGACCCAGTACTTC
CASSWGQGARETQYF
>TRBV9|TRBJ2-5|.|.
TGTGCCAGCAGCATATCGACTACCGCCGGGGAGACCCAGTACTTC
CASSISTTAGETQYF
>TRBV9|TRBJ2-7|.|TRBD1
TGTGCCAGCAGCTCCTGGGACAGATCCTACGAGCAGTACTTC
CASSSWDRSYEQYF
>TRBV5-1|TRBJ1-5|few|.
TGCGCCAGCAGCGTCGACTCTTATCAGCCCCAGCATTTT
CASSVDSYQPQHF
>TRBV5-1|TRBJ2-1|.|TRBD2
TGCGCCAGCAGCTTGAGCGGGGCGGGAGGGTTACGTGAGCAGTTCTTC
CASSLSGAGGLREQFF
>TRBV6-6|TRBJ2-3|.|TRBD2
TGTGCCAGCAGAACAGGGACTAGCGGGGGGTCAGATACGCAGTATTTT
CASRTGTSGGSDTQYF
>TRBV19|TRBJ1-1|.|TRBD1
TGTGCCAGTAGTAAAACAGGGGGGTCGATGAACACTGAAGCTTTCTTT
CASSKTGGSMNTEAFF
>TRBV9|TRBJ2-6|.|.
TGTGCCAGCACATCCGGGGTGTCTGGGGCCAACGTCCTGACTTTC
CASTSGVSGANVLTF
>TRBV29-1|TRBJ2-4|.|.
TGCAGCGTTGAGGGACAATTGGACAAAAACATTCAGTACTTC
CSVEGQLDKNIQYF
>TRBV4-3|TRBJ2-7|.|TRBD2
TGCGCCAGCAGCCAACGCCTCGGGACTAGCGGGGGGGCCTACGAGCAGTACTTC
CASSQRLGTSGGAYEQYF
>TRBV9|TRBJ1-5|.|TRBD1
TGTGCCAGCAGCGTAGGACAGGGCGGTCAGCCCCAGCATTTT
CASSVGQGGQPQHF
>TRBV5-4|TRBJ1-1|.|.
TGTGCCAGCAGCTCCGCTGCCCAGGGGAGGGCAAACACTGAAGCTTTCTTT
CASSSAAQGRANTEAFF
>TRBV5-1|TRBJ2-3|.|TRBD1
TGCGCCAGCAGCCTGGGACAGGGGGTTATAGATACGCAGTATTTT
CASSLGQGVIDTQYF
>TRBV7-9|TRBJ1-2|once|TRBD1
TGTGCCAGCAGCTTAGCACAGGGGGCCGCCTATGGCTACACCTTC
CASSLAQGAAYGYTF
>TRBV6-6|TRBJ1-1|.|.
TGTGCCAGCAGATCGACAGGCCCCTTGAACACTGAAGCTTTCTTT
CASRSTGPLNTEAFF